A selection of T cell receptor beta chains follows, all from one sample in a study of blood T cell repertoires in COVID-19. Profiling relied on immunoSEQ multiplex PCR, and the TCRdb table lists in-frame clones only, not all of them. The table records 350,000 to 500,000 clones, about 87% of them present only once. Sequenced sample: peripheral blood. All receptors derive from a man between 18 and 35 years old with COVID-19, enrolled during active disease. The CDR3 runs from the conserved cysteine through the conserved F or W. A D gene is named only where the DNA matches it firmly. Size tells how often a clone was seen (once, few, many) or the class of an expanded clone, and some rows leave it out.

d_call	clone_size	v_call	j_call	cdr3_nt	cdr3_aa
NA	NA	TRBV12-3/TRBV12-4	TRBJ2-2	TGTGCCAGCAGCGCGCGGGTTGGCGGGGAGCTGTTTTTT	CASSARVGGELFF
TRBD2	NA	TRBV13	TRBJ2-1	TGTGCCAGCAGCTTAGGGGAGGTGCTAGCGGGTTTCCACAATGAGCAGTTCTTC	CASSLGEVLAGFHNEQFF
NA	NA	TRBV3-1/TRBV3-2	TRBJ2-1	TGTGCCAGCAGCCAAGATCTCCCGGGGGGCGGGCTTACAGAATACAATGAGCAGTTCTTC	CASSQDLPGGGLTEYNEQFF
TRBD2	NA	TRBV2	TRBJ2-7	TGTGCCAGCATCGCGGGGAGGGGTAAAGAGCAGTACTTC	CASIAGRGKEQYF
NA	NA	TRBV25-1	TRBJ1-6	TGTGCCAGCAGAGGGACACAGTATAATTCACCCCTCCACTTT	CASRGTQYNSPLHF
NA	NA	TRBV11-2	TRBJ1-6	TGTGCCAGCAGCTTCGAGAGAACTTCACCCCTCCACTTT	CASSFERTSPLHF
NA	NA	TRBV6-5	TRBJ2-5	TGTGCCAGCAGTAGATTGATGACTAGCCAAGAGACCCAGTACTTC	CASSRLMTSQETQYF
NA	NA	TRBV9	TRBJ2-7	TGTGCCAGCAGCGTAGGTCAGGGCTACTACGAGCAGTACTTC	CASSVGQGYYEQYF
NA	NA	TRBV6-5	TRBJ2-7	TGTGCCACCTCTTGGACACGGTCCTACGAGCAGTACTTC	CATSWTRSYEQYF
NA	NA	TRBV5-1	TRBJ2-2	TGCGCCAGCAGCGCGGGACCCACCGGGGAGCTGTTTTTT	CASSAGPTGELFF
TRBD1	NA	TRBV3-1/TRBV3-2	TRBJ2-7	TGTGCCAGCAGCCAAGATTCGGGACAGCCTTCCTACGAGCAGTACTTC	CASSQDSGQPSYEQYF
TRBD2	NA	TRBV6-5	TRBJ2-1	TGTGCCAGCAGTTTACGTCGCGGGAGCTCCTACAATGAGCAGTTCTTC	CASSLRRGSSYNEQFF
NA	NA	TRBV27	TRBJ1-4	TGTGCCAGCAGTGGCGGGGCTAAGGAAAAACTGTTTTTT	CASSGGAKEKLFF
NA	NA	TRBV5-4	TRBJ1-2	TGTGCCAGTCGCATAGACCTTTCCCAGGGATATGGCTACACCTTC	CASRIDLSQGYGYTF
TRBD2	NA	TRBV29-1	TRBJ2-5	TGCAGCGTTGATTATGGGGGGGGGACCAAAGAGACCCAGTACTTC	CSVDYGGGTKETQYF
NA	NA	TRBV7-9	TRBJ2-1	TGTGCCAGCAGCCCCCGAGGCGGGGACAATGAGCAGTTCTTC	CASSPRGGDNEQFF
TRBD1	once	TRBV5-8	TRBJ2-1	TGTGCCAGCGGTGATGACAGGGTCAATGAGCAGTTCTTC	CASGDDRVNEQFF
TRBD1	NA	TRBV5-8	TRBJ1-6	TGTGCCAGCAGCCCCGGGACAGGGGCTTTCGAGGCCCTCCACTTT	CASSPGTGAFEALHF
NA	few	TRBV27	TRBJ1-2	TGTGCCAGCAGTTTATCGTCTGAGATATCCTACACCTTC	CASSLSSEISYTF
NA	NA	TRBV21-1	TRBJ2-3	TGTGCCAGCAGCAAAGGAGCAGCGGGGGCCCGAATCACAGATACGCAGTATTTT	CASSKGAAGARITDTQYF
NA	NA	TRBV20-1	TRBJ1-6	TGCAGTGCTAGTGGAGAATCCGATAATTCACCCCTCCACTTT	CSASGESDNSPLHF
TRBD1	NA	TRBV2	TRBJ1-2	TGTGCCAGCAGTCAGACAGGGTACGGCTACACCTTC	CASSQTGYGYTF
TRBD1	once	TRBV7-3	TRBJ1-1	TGTGCCAGCAGTCTGACAGGGGGCGTCTTGAACACTGAAGCTTTCTTT	CASSLTGGVLNTEAFF
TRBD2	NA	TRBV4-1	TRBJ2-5	TGCGCCAGCAGCCTAGTGACTAGCGGGGGGCCGCAAGAGACCCAGTACTTC	CASSLVTSGGPQETQYF
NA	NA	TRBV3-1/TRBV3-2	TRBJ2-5	TGTGCCAGCAGCCCGCCTAAACACCGCGGGCCAGAGACCCAGTACTTC	CASSPPKHRGPETQYF
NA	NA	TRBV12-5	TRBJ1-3	TGTGCTAGTGGTTTTCCGGGACACCGAAACACCATATATTTT	CASGFPGHRNTIYF
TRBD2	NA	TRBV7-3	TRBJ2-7	TGTGCCAGCAGCCCCGGGGGGTCCTACGAGCAGTACTTC	CASSPGGSYEQYF
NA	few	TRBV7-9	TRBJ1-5	TGTGCCAGCAGCATTAATGGAGATAGCAATCAGCCCCAGCATTTT	CASSINGDSNQPQHF